This T cell receptor (beta chain) originates from a study of regulatory T cells in long-lasting Graves disease. General study results and limits: Comparison showed that persistent patients shared more public clonotypes (about 3,000) than new patients (nearly 1,000). Gene preferences differed: TRBV28, TRBJ1-2, TRBJ2-5 in persistent cases. Accuracy was possibly reduced by small sample size.

As regards this clonotype: What it recognizes is unknown.

From germline, CDR1 is SGHTA and CDR2 FQGTGA. The CDR3 totals 13 residues. Trimming removed 1 base from V and 8 bases from J, with 11 bases in between. The sample's time point: persistent/refractory GD, antithyroid drugs over 5 years with positive TRAb. Isolated PBMC RNA provided the starting material for the TCR library. From each patient, roughly 9 milliliters of peripheral blood was drawn and collected into an EDTA anticoagulant tube. According to the study, TCR beta libraries were built with iRepertoire HTBI primers and CDR3-region Arm-PCR. TCRdb re-called the multiplex PCR reads through MiXCR, storing one row per CDR3 protein. The sample records around 400,000 distinct CDR3 sequences, around 22% being singletons.

The source material was peripheral blood mononuclear cells (PBMCs), sampled when the disease was refractory, from a patient treated with antithyroid drugs. J is TRBJ1-2 and V is TRBV7-3; D is undetermined. The origin of this receptor is a female donor with Graves disease. The CDR3 sequence is CASSLNSQTGYTF. The CDR3 DNA reads as TGTGCCAGCAGCTTAAATAGCCAGACAGGCTACACCTTC.